The TCR beta chain described here comes from a study of control samples from healthy donors and cancer patients (dated by TCRdb to the early 2020s). Deletion took 1 base off V and 5 bases off J, with a span of 17 bases between the germline ends. The CDR1 and CDR2 encoded by the germline V gene are LGHNT and FRNRAP. There are 17 amino acids in the CDR3, from cysteine to phenylalanine inclusive. Only the CDR3 portion is preserved as DNA: 51 bases, with reading frame beginning at the first base. A word on this clone: Its specific antigen is unknown. Base qualities are missing; no much larger clone stands one base away.

To prepare the library, the immunoSEQ multiplex PCR assay was applied. Entries here come from immuneACCESS through TCRdb and include only in-frame sequences with V and J called. Some clones fail to appear in such tables; in the studies checked, an unresolved V gene covers under half of the shortfall, and the cause of the remainder is unknown. For this sample there are about 150,000 clones; around nine tenths appear just once. The ten largest make up approximately 0.7% of the sample. The rearranged segments are TRBV12-5 and TRBJ2-2; the D gene is possibly TRBD2, with 5 bases matching. Sequencing input: blood. The clonotype was recovered from a woman aged 25-40 years in good health. The DNA is as follows: TGTGCTAGTGGTTTGGCCTACGCTAGCAGAAAAACCGGGGAGCTGTTTTTT. This yields the protein CASGLAYASRKTGELFF.